The 14 T cell receptor beta chains below come from one sample, sequenced in a study of T cells in Graves' hyperthyroidism and ophthalmopathy. Amplification of TCR beta CDR3 regions used RNA as the template. The HTBI set primed first-round TCR CDR3 RT-PCR. TCRdb independently ran MiXCR on the multiplex PCR reads; one entry per CDR3 protein. This table has about 270,000 distinct CDR3 sequences, roughly 22% appearing once. The source material was blood. These receptor sequences come from a woman aged 40 to 49 with Graves' ophthalmopathy.

In its sample, this clonotype was seen many times. The chain recombines TRBV2 with TRBJ1-2, with D maybe TRBD1 (5 bases). The length of the CDR3 is 15 residues. The V end was cut by 2 bases, the J end by 3 bases, with 13 bases between. Germline V gene data show CDR1 as SNHLY and CDR2 as FYNNEI. The CDR3 is CASSEWDLEDYGYTF. The CDR3 region has the DNA TGTGCCAGCAGTGAATGGGACCTGGAGGACTATGGCTACACCTTC.

This clonotype was seen once. This may be a read error: a much more frequent sequence differs by one nucleotide. The chain is built from TRBV10-1 and TRBJ2-7, with D unclear. This CDR3 is built from 14 residues. Germline values: CDR1 WNHNN, CDR2 SYGVQD (reference sequence). V lost 0 bases and J 7 bases, leaving 13 bases between the germline ends. Here the CDR3 reads CASSESGYLGEQYF. CDR3 coding DNA: TGCGCCAGCAGTGAGTCTGGCTACTTAGGGGAGCAGTACTTC.

This clonotype turned up a few times. The chain has TRBV28 and TRBJ1-5; no clear D. CDR1 MDHEN and CDR2 SYDVKM come from the germline V gene. V lost 5 bases, J lost 5 bases, and 16 bases lay in between. The CDR3 is 15 residues long. The CDR3 loop is CASSPSGSWDQPQHF. Written as DNA, the CDR3 is TGTGCCAGCAGTCCGTCCGGGTCCTGGGATCAGCCCCAGCATTTT.

This clonotype has a count of ten or more. The chain joins TRBV9 to TRBJ1-2, with TRBD1 matching 11 bases. Per the germline V gene, CDR1 is SGDLS and CDR2 is YYNGEE. V dropped 4 bases and J dropped 2; count of bases not matched to a gene: 4. The CDR3 has 15 amino acids. CDR3 loop: CASSQGTGGNYGYTF. The CDR3 bases are TGTGCCAGCAGCCAGGGGACAGGGGGAAACTATGGCTACACCTTC.

This clonotype occurred many times. CDR3 amino acids: CASSFVAGVTGELFF. The CDR3 DNA is TGTGCCAGCAGTTTTGTGGCAGGGGTCACCGGGGAGCTGTTTTTT. This chain joins TRBV28 and TRBJ2-2; a weak D match, TRBD1 (6 bases). In germline, CDR1 is MDHEN, CDR2 SYDVKM. There are 15 residues in the CDR3. Trimming stripped 3 bases from V and 4 bases from J, with 12 bases between.

The chain carries TRBV20-1 and TRBJ1-1; D is possibly TRBD1 (6 bases). V was cut by 5 bases and J by 7 bases, with 11 bases left in between. This CDR3 comprises 11 residues. In germline, CDR1 is DFQATT, CDR2 SNEGSKA (reference sequence). In DNA, the CDR3 is TGCAGTGCTTTTCAGGGGATTGAAGCTTTCTTT. Its protein is CSAFQGIEAFF.

This clonotype was detected ten times or more. The chain is built from TRBV20-1 and TRBJ2-7; 7 bases are a match to TRBD2. Germline V gene data show CDR1 as DFQATT and CDR2 as SNEGSKA (reference sequence). Trimming cost V 6 bases and J 5 bases; bases outside gene matches: 7. This CDR3 spans 12 amino acids. CDR3 sequence: CSAPGLVDEQYF. In nucleotides, the CDR3 is TGCAGTGCCCCCGGACTAGTAGACGAGCAGTACTTC.

This clonotype appeared many times. The chain is built from TRBV7-8 and TRBJ2-7; 8 nucleotides match TRBD1. CDR3 length equals 16 residues. The J segment lost 5 bases and the V segment lost 4 bases, leaving 13 bases of the junction unmatched. The germline gives CDR1 SGHVS, CDR2 FQNEAQ. DNA for the CDR3: TGTGCCAGCAGCTCGAAGGGACAGGTCCCTCTCCACGAGCAGTACTTC. Protein product: CASSSKGQVPLHEQYF.

This clonotype was observed at least ten times. The genes are TRBV6-1 and TRBJ2-7; weak D call: TRBD1 (6 bases). The CDR3 length is 14 residues. CDR1 MNHNS and CDR2 SASEGT come from the germline V gene. Trimming removed 3 bases at V and 6 bases at J, with 15 bases between. The CDR3 bases are TGTGCCAGCAGTGAGTCACAGGGATCCGTCGAGCAGTACTTC. As protein: CASSESQGSVEQYF.

This clonotype came up many times. The chain recombines TRBV20-1 with TRBJ1-6, with D tentatively TRBD1 (6 bases). Looked up from germline, CDR1 is DFQATT and CDR2 is SNEGSKA (reference sequence). The CDR3 has 17 residues. Trimming shortened V by 0 bases and J by 10 bases, and 22 bases separated the two germline ends. CDR3 loop: CSARDRGPGGGRSPLHF. CDR3 nucleotides: TGCAGTGCTAGAGATCGGGGCCCTGGAGGGGGAAGGTCACCCCTCCACTTT.

This clonotype was found many times. The chain has TRBV4-1 and TRBJ2-2; D is uncertain. Germline values: CDR1 MGHRA, CDR2 YSYEKL. V lost 4 bases to trimming and J lost 0 bases, with 6 bases between them. This CDR3 region has 14 residues. The CDR3, as DNA: TGCGCCAGCAGCCTACAGTCGAACACCGGGGAGCTGTTTTTT. Amino acid sequence: CASSLQSNTGELFF.

This clonotype has ten or more counts. The chain is built from TRBV28 and TRBJ2-5; D is unresolved. CDR1 and CDR2 (germline): MDHEN, SYDVKM. The ends were cut back, 1 base at V and 2 bases at J, with 8 bases in the middle. The CDR3 is 14 residues long. DNA of the CDR3: TGTGCCAGCAGTTTATTTGACGGGCAAGAGACCCAGTACTTC. Amino acid sequence: CASSLFDGQETQYF.

Many counts were recorded for this clonotype. The genes are TRBV11-2 and TRBJ2-7; the match to TRBD2 covers 14 bases. After removal of 5 bases from V and 0 bases from J, the junction contained 9 bases not matched to a gene. The CDR3 covers 18 residues. Germline values: CDR1 SGHAT, CDR2 FQNNGV. The CDR3 here is CASSVGLAGGFSSYEQYF. The CDR3 coding sequence is TGTGCCAGCAGCGTTGGACTAGCGGGAGGTTTTAGCTCCTACGAGCAGTACTTC.

This clonotype was picked up many times. V usage is TRBV7-2 and J usage is TRBJ2-7; TRBD2 agrees at 7 bases. Trimming at V came to 5 bases and at J to 3 bases, leaving 7 bases not matched to a gene. This CDR3 has 14 amino acids. Germline-derived CDR1 and CDR2 are SGHTA and FQGNSA. As DNA, the CDR3 is TGTGCCAGCAGCCCGACCTGGACTAGCTACGAGCAGTACTTC. As protein: CASSPTWTSYEQYF.